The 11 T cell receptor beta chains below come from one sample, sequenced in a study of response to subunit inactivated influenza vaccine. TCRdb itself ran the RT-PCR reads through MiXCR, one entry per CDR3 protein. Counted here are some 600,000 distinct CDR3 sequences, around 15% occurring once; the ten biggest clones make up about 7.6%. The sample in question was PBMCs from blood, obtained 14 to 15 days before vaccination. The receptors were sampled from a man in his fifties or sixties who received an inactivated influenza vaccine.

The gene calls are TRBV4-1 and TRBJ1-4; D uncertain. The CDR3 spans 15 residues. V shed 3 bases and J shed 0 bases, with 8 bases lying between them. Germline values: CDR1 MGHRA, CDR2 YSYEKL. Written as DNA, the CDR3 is TGCGCCAGCAGCCATCAGGCGGCAACTAATGAAAAACTGTTTTTT. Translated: CASSHQAATNEKLFF.

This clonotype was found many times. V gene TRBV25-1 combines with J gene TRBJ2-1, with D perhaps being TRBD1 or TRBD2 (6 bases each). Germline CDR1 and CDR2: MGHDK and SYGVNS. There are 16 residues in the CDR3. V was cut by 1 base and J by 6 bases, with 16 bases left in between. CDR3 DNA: TGTGCCAGCAGTGAATTCTGGGGGGCTCGCACCAATGAGCAGTTCTTC. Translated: CASSEFWGARTNEQFF.

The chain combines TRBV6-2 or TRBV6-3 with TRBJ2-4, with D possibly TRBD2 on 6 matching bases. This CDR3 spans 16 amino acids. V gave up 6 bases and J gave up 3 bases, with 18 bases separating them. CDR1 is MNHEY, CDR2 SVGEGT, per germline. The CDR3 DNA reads TGTGCCAGCAGCTCCGGACGCAGGGAGGTCAAAAACATTCAGTACTTC. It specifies CASSSGRREVKNIQYF.

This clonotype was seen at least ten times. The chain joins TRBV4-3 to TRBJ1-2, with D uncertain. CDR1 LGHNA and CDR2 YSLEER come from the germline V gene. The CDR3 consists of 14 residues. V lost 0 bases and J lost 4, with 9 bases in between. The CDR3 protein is CASSQEGTGYGYTF. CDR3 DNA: TGCGCCAGCAGCCAAGAAGGAACGGGCTATGGCTACACCTTC.

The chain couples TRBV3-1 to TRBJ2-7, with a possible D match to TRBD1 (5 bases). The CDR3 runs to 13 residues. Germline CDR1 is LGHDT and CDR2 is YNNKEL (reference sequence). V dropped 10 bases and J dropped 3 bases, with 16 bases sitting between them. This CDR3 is CATAKTQGYEQYF. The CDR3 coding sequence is TGTGCCACCGCTAAAACTCAGGGCTACGAGCAGTACTTC.

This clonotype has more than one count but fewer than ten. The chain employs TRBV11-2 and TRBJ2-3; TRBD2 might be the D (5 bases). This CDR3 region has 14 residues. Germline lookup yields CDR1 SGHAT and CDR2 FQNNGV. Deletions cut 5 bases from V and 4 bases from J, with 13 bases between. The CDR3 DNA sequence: TGTGCCAGCAGCCCCGGGAATCGTGCAGATACGCAGTATTTT. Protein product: CASSPGNRADTQYF.

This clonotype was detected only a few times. The CDR3 spells CSAIPTRNQPQHF. DNA of the CDR3: TGCAGTGCTATACCGACCCGCAATCAGCCCCAGCATTTT. The rearrangement uses TRBV20-1 and TRBJ1-5; no firm D call. Germline CDR1 reads DFQATT; CDR2 reads SNEGSKA (reference sequence). The CDR3 runs to 13 residues. The V end was cut by 4 bases, the J end by 2 bases, with 9 bases between.

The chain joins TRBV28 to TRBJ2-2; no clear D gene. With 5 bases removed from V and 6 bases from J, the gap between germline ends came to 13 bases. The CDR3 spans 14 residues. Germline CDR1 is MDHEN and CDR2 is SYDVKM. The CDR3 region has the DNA TGTGCCAGCAGTCTTCCTCGACATTCCGGGGAGCTGTTTTTT. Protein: CASSLPRHSGELFF.

CDR3 loop: CSAVLAGGFNEQYF. CDR3 bases: TGCAGTGCTGTTCTAGCGGGAGGTTTTAACGAGCAGTACTTC. The rearrangement links TRBV20-1 to TRBJ2-7, with 11 bases lining up with TRBD2. From germline, CDR1 is DFQATT and CDR2 SNEGSKA (reference sequence). The CDR3 has 14 amino acids. J was trimmed by 5 bases and V by 5 bases; bases with no gene match: 8.

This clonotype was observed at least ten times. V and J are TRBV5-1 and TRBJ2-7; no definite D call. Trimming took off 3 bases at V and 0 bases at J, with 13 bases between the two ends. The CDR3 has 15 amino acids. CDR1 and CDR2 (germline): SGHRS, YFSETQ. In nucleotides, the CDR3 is TGCGCCAGCAGCTCCCACCCGTCGGTCTCCTACGAGCAGTACTTC. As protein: CASSSHPSVSYEQYF.

The CDR3: CASSAESGNYGYTF. CDR3 sequence (DNA): TGTGCCTCCTCAGCGGAGTCAGGGAACTATGGCTACACCTTC. The rearrangement links TRBV30 to TRBJ1-2, with D possibly being TRBD1 (5 bases). Trimming removed 7 bases at V and 2 bases at J, with 17 bases between. Germline V lookup: CDR1 GTSNPN, CDR2 SVGIG (reference sequence). This CDR3 comprises 14 residues.